A selection of T cell receptor beta chains follows, all from one sample in a study of CD8+ T cells in alopecia areata. The repertoire was sequenced with immunoSEQ multiplex PCR; TCRdb's copy has only in-frame clones and lacks some. The sample consists of roughly 170,000 clones, 50% to 60% of them appearing once. The source material was CD4+ T cells sorted from blood, sampled at week 0. Every receptor here comes from a human donor with alopecia areata. CDR3s include the opening cysteine and the closing phenylalanine or tryptophan. A D gene is named only where the DNA matches it firmly. Size values are once, few and many counts, or a class for expanded clones, and some rows have none.

V	size	D	length	J	DNA	CDR3
TRBV27	.	.	16	TRBJ2-3	TGTGCCAGCAGCCTGTTCGGGGATACCTTATGGGATACGCAGTATTTT	CASSLFGDTLWDTQYF
TRBV7-2	.	.	13	TRBJ1-2	TGTGCCAGCAGCTTCCAAAGTAATGCTGGCTACACCTTC	CASSFQSNAGYTF
TRBV29-1	many	TRBD1	13	TRBJ1-4	TGCAGCGTACGGGACAGGAAAGTTGAAAAACTGTTTTTT	CSVRDRKVEKLFF
TRBV2	.	.	15	TRBJ2-5	TGTGCCAGCAGTACCGGGATCACCGCTGTAGAGACCCAGTACTTC	CASSTGITAVETQYF
TRBV27	.	.	14	TRBJ1-1	TGTGCCAGCAGCTTGGGGCTGGGTGGGACTGAAGCTTTCTTT	CASSLGLGGTEAFF
TRBV9	.	.	9	TRBJ2-7	TGTGCCAGCGGGCACGAGCAGTACTTC	CASGHEQYF
TRBV6-5	.	.	13	TRBJ1-1	TGTGCCAGCAGTTACAGCAGGAACACTGAAGCTTTCTTT	CASSYSRNTEAFF
TRBV7-9	.	.	15	TRBJ2-1	TGTGCCAGCAGCCCTCTGGGGTCCCCCTACAATGAGCAGTTCTTC	CASSPLGSPYNEQFF
TRBV5-1	.	.	13	TRBJ1-6	TGCGCCAGCAGAGTCGTCTCCAATTCACCCCTCCACTTT	CASRVVSNSPLHF
TRBV19	.	TRBD1	14	TRBJ1-6	TGTGCCAGAAGGACAGGGGGGGCGAATTCACCCCTCCACTTT	CARRTGGANSPLHF
TRBV7-3	.	TRBD1	16	TRBJ2-1	TGTGCCAGCAGCTTAGGGGCAGGGGGCACCAGCAATGAGCAGTTCTTC	CASSLGAGGTSNEQFF
TRBV15	.	.	15	TRBJ1-2	TGTGCCACCAGCAGAGATCTGCCGGGGAACTATGGCTACACCTTC	CATSRDLPGNYGYTF
TRBV29-1	.	.	12	TRBJ1-1	TGCAGCGCTTGTATCATGAACACTGAAGCTTTCTTT	CSACIMNTEAFF
TRBV29-1	.	.	12	TRBJ2-7	TGCAGCGCACGGGACGTAACCTACGAGCAGTACTTC	CSARDVTYEQYF
TRBV5-6	.	.	13	TRBJ1-1	TGTGCCAGCAGCTTGGGGGGTCTTAGTGAAGCTTTCTTT	CASSLGGLSEAFF
TRBV5-4	.	TRBD1	14	TRBJ1-5	TGTGCCAGCAGCGTACAGGGGGTTGGCCAGCCCCAGCATTTT	CASSVQGVGQPQHF
TRBV6-1	.	TRBD1	14	TRBJ1-1	TGTGCCAGCTCATCCCGACAGGGGTTGGCTGAAGCTTTCTTT	CASSSRQGLAEAFF